The TCR beta chain under discussion was sequenced for a study of early T cells in non-severe SARS-CoV-2 infection. CDR1 is MNHEY and CDR2 is SMNVEV in the germline V gene (reference sequence). This CDR3 comprises 14 residues. V lost 2 bases, J lost 3 bases, and 11 bases lay in between. Unique molecular identifiers (one per individual cDNA molecule) were attached. TCRdb analysed the 5' RACE reads with MiXCR anew, one entry per CDR3 protein. The sample consists of more than 95,000 distinct CDR3 sequences, approximately 17% of them appearing once. This receptor was taken from an adult who was a healthcare worker with PCR-confirmed SARS-CoV-2 infection or an uninfected control (not recorded which). The chain joins TRBV27 to TRBJ2-7; weak D call: TRBD2 (6 bases). The sequenced material came from whole blood. Here the CDR3 reads CASSLAGPNYEQYF. DNA for the CDR3: TGTGCCAGCAGTTTAGCGGGACCGAACTACGAGCAGTACTTC.